The present T cell receptor (beta chain) was sequenced within a study of T cell responses to AZD1222 COVID-19 vaccine. Study context: Some second doses came at about 4 weeks and others at about 12 weeks; these were pooled.

As concerns this clone: What it recognizes is unknown.

Regarding the study as a whole: Targeting of unmutated variant regions was reportedly seen in nearly half of spike-specific TCRs. Once two AZD1222 doses were given, Spike-specific TCR breadth and depth went up. White British ancestry dominated among donors, who included more females, and clonal diversity was possibly underestimated.

Sequenced by immunoSEQ multiplex PCR; TCRdb stores in-frame clones only, minus some. Among roughly 97,000 clones listed, 75% to 90% were seen once. Germline V gives CDR1 MDHEN, CDR2 SYDVKM. The length of the CDR3 is 20 residues. Trimming removed 4 bases from V and 5 bases from J, with 30 bases in between. The chain joins TRBV28 to TRBJ2-1, with a tentative D call TRBD2 (6 bases). Sample: peripheral blood, taken on day 0 of AZD1222 vaccination. The source of this sequence is an adult in good health. The DNA for the CDR3 is TGTGCCAGCAGTTACCCCCCACCCCTTAAGCGGGTTCTATTGAACAATGAGCAGTTCTTC. The encoded protein is CASSYPPPLKRVLLNNEQFF.